What follows describes a single T cell receptor beta chain. Profiled with immunoSEQ multiplex PCR; TCRdb holds only in-frame clones, not every one. The table records about 120,000 clones, roughly 84% of them present only once. The sample comes from a study of T cell responses to AZD1222 COVID-19 vaccine. This CDR3 comprises 12 residues. V was clipped by 3 bases and J by 4 bases, with 6 bases between them. The origin of this receptor is an adult who received the AZD1222 COVID-19 vaccine. The chain links TRBV12-3 or TRBV12-4 to TRBJ1-1; D unresolved. The sequenced sample was peripheral blood, obtained 28 days after the second AZD1222 dose. CDR3 nucleotides: TGTGCCAGCAGTTTTTCGGGCACTGAAGCTTTCTTT. This codes for CASSFSGTEAFF.